This record concerns one T cell receptor beta chain sequence. Trimming removed 6 bases at V and 5 bases at J, with 16 bases between. The CDR3 totals 14 residues. Germline CDR1 is KGHSH and CDR2 is LQKENI. These data belong to a study of early T cells in non-severe SARS-CoV-2 infection. TCRdb reprocessed the 5' RACE reads with MiXCR, giving one entry per CDR3 protein. The data hold more than 80,000 distinct CDR3 sequences, with roughly 11% observed a single time. Sequencing was done on a sample of whole blood. The chain uses TRBV18 and TRBJ1-1; D not resolved. The source of this sequence is an adult who was a healthcare worker with PCR-confirmed SARS-CoV-2 infection or an uninfected control (not recorded which). The CDR3 here is CASSHDVVGTEAFF. CDR3 DNA sequence: TGTGCCAGCTCCCATGATGTGGTGGGAACTGAAGCTTTCTTT.